The 17 T cell receptor beta chains listed next were all sequenced from one sample in a study of T cells in Graves' hyperthyroidism and ophthalmopathy. Amplified TCR beta CDR3 regions came from RNA transcripts. The HTBI primer set was used in a first-round RT-PCR of the TCR CDR3. TCRdb re-derived calls from the multiplex PCR reads in MiXCR, one entry per CDR3 protein. The table includes 550,000 to 600,000 distinct CDR3 sequences, over 15% detected once. Sequencing used blood. The source is a woman between 18 and 29 years old with Graves' hyperthyroidism.

This clonotype was counted ten times or more. V gene TRBV10-3 combines with J gene TRBJ2-5, with 8 nucleotides matching TRBD2. This CDR3 spans 14 amino acids. Germline V CDR1 and CDR2: ENHRY, SYGVKD. After removal of 5 bases from V and 2 bases from J, the junction contained 4 bases not matched to a gene. CDR3 region: CAISRGGGQETQYF. The CDR3 DNA sequence: TGTGCCATCAGTCGGGGGGGAGGACAAGAGACCCAGTACTTC.

This clonotype was observed a few times. The chain is built from TRBV4-2 and TRBJ2-7, with 9 bases fitting TRBD2. The CDR3 spans 15 residues. Germline V gene lookup returns CDR1 LGHNA and CDR2 YNFKEQ. Trimming at V came to 2 bases and at J to 6 bases, leaving 8 bases not matched to a gene. CDR3 DNA sequence: TGTGCCAGCAGCCAATATGATAGCGGGAGAGGCGAGCAGTACTTC. The encoded protein is CASSQYDSGRGEQYF.

The rearrangement joins TRBV12-3 or TRBV12-4 to TRBJ1-1; D is undetermined. Deletions cut 3 bases from V and 5 bases from J, with 4 bases between. This CDR3 has 11 amino acids. CDR3 in amino acids: CASSFQTEAFF. In nucleotides, the CDR3 is TGTGCCAGCAGTTTCCAGACTGAAGCTTTCTTT.

This clonotype came up a few times. The chain employs TRBV15 and TRBJ1-2; tentative D call: TRBD1 (5 bases). V dropped 8 bases and J dropped 2 bases, with 12 bases sitting between them. This CDR3 region has 13 residues. Germline V gene lookup returns CDR1 LNHNV and CDR2 YYDKDF (reference sequence). CDR3 DNA: TGTGCCACCCGGGGACCTCCAAACTATGGCTACACCTTC. This translates into CATRGPPNYGYTF.

This clonotype was seen ten or more times. The chain recombines TRBV20-1 with TRBJ2-7; 7 bases match TRBD2. The CDR3 consists of 14 residues. The germline V gene encodes CDR1 DFQATT and CDR2 SNEGSKA (reference sequence). V lost 6 bases and J lost 0; bases outside the gene matches: 8. CDR3 sequence (DNA): TGCAGTGCCAATCAGCGGGGTAGCTCCTACGAGCAGTACTTC. Its protein product is CSANQRGSSYEQYF.

This clonotype showed up many times. The J gene is TRBJ1-1, the V gene TRBV6-2 or TRBV6-3; no reliable D call. In germline, CDR1 is MNHEY, CDR2 SVGEGT. Trimming cost V 2 bases and J 1 base, with 8 bases left between them. The CDR3 extends over 14 amino acids. As DNA, the CDR3 is TGTGCCAGCAGTTACGCTTTGTCGAACACTGAAGCTTTCTTT. It is translated as CASSYALSNTEAFF.

The J gene is TRBJ2-1, the V gene TRBV12-3 or TRBV12-4, with 10 bases identical to TRBD2. The CDR3 loop spans 14 amino acids. With 5 bases clipped from V and 5 bases from J, the junction kept 3 bases outside the gene matches. The CDR3 nucleotides read TGTGCCAGCAGTCATAGCGGGAGGAACAATGAGCAGTTCTTC. Its translation: CASSHSGRNNEQFF.

This clonotype was counted at least ten times. The chain joins TRBV27 to TRBJ2-7; D may be TRBD1 (5 bases). CDR1 is MNHEY, CDR2 SMNVEV, per germline (reference sequence). Trimming took off 6 bases at V and 0 bases at J, with 9 bases between the two ends. The CDR3 sequence is 13 residues long. In nucleotides, the CDR3 is TGTGCCAGCAGAACCACAGGCTCCTACGAGCAGTACTTC. Translation: CASRTTGSYEQYF.

The rearrangement joins TRBV3-1 to TRBJ2-7; D is perhaps TRBD2 (5 bases). Germline V gene data show CDR1 as LGHDT and CDR2 as YNNKEL (reference sequence). The CDR3 runs 13 residues. The germline V and J ends were trimmed by 0 bases and 5 bases, with 8 bases remaining between them. The CDR3 protein is CASSQDSVHEQYF. The CDR3, as DNA: TGTGCCAGCAGCCAAGATAGCGTCCACGAGCAGTACTTC.

In this sample, this clonotype turned up a few times. The chain is built from TRBV6-5 and TRBJ1-2; D unclear. With 2 bases removed from V and 3 bases from J, the gap between germline ends came to 16 bases. CDR3 length: 16 residues. Germline loops: CDR1 MNHEY, CDR2 SVGAGI. The CDR3 reads CASSYRPIEAHYGYTF. The CDR3 DNA sequence: TGTGCCAGCAGTTACCGCCCAATCGAGGCTCACTATGGCTACACCTTC.

Comment on this clonotype: This could be a read error, since a much larger clone is one nucleotide away. The V gene is TRBV18, the J gene TRBJ1-4, with TRBD1 matching over 9 bases. The CDR3 contains 14 residues. The germline V gene has CDR1 KGHSH and CDR2 LQKENI. Trimming at V came to 2 bases and at J to 7 bases, leaving 2 bases not matched to a gene. CDR3 nucleotide sequence: TGTGCCAGCTCACCAGGACAGGGGACTGAAAAACTGTTTTTT. It is translated as CASSPGQGTEKLFF.

Remarks on this clonotype: At one of its ends the junction is not consistent with the germline gene, which may arise from a read error. This sequence joins TRBV15 and TRBJ1-2; 10 bases map to TRBD1. Germline-derived CDR1 and CDR2 are LNHNV and YYDKDF (reference sequence). CDR3 size: 15 residues. CDR3 in DNA: TGTGCCAGCAGCTGGGGACAGGGGACGGGCTATGGCTACACCTTC. This translates into CASSWGQGTGYGYTF.

The rearrangement uses TRBV6-8 and TRBJ2-7, with a possible D match to TRBD1 (6 bases). The CDR3 is 13 amino acids. Germline lookup yields CDR1 MNHGY and CDR2 SAAAGT. The V and J ends lost 10 bases and 5 bases respectively, with 18 bases between them. The CDR3 sequence is CATKQGVIHEQYF. The CDR3 DNA sequence: TGTGCCACCAAACAGGGTGTTATCCACGAGCAGTACTTC.

This clonotype was recorded at least ten times. The chain uses TRBV7-9 and TRBJ2-1, with D unresolved. Germline loops: CDR1 SEHNR, CDR2 FQNEAQ (reference sequence). CDR3 length equals 12 residues. Trimming removed 5 bases at V and 6 bases at J, with 8 bases between. In DNA form, the CDR3 reads TGTGCCAGCAGCACGGCTCCCAATGAGCAGTTCTTC. Its translation: CASSTAPNEQFF.

In this sample, this clonotype turned up many times. The chain joins TRBV6-1 to TRBJ2-1; 11 bases are a match to TRBD1. Per germline, CDR1 MNHNS and CDR2 SASEGT. V was clipped by 8 bases and J by 6 bases; unmatched bases: 12. This CDR3 region has 16 residues. The CDR3 spells CASRPIPGTGGNEQFF. CDR3 DNA sequence: TGTGCCAGCCGTCCCATACCCGGGACAGGGGGCAATGAGCAGTTCTTC.

The rearrangement joins TRBV7-9 to TRBJ1-1, with 9 bases matching TRBD1. The ends lost 9 bases at V and 0 bases at J; junction bases unmatched: 14. Per germline, CDR1 SEHNR and CDR2 FQNEAQ (reference sequence). The CDR3 sequence is 17 residues long. In DNA, the CDR3 is TGTGCCAGTTTCACATCCGGGACAGGGTTCATGAACACTGAAGCTTTCTTT. This codes for CASFTSGTGFMNTEAFF.

Ten or more counts support this clonotype. The gene calls are TRBV6-1 and TRBJ1-2; D might be TRBD1 (6 bases). Between the trimmed V and J ends, which lost 5 bases and 4 bases, there was a span of 14 bases. The CDR3 extends over 14 amino acids. Germline V lookup: CDR1 MNHNS, CDR2 SASEGT. CDR3 loop: CASSTRQALYGYTF. For the CDR3, the DNA is TGTGCCAGCAGTACCCGACAGGCCCTCTATGGCTACACCTTC.